This TCR beta chain was identified during a study of T cell responses to AZD1222 COVID-19 vaccine. General study findings and limits: Seropositivity was recorded at baseline in only six AZD1222 recipients. Repertoire samples came only from after the peak T cell response.

The CDR3 length is 19 residues. CDR1 and CDR2 (germline): LNHDA, SQIVND (reference sequence). After removal of 4 bases from V and 1 base from J, the junction contained 16 bases not matched to a gene. Points on this clone: Its antigen remains unidentified.

Profiling relied on immunoSEQ multiplex PCR, and the TCRdb table lists in-frame clones only, not all of them. The data contain about 190,000 clones, about nine tenths of them seen just once; the ten biggest clones take up roughly 0.99%. The sequencing used peripheral blood, collected on day 0 of AZD1222 vaccination. The source of this sequence is an adult in good health. The chain recombines TRBV19 with TRBJ1-3; 7 nucleotides match TRBD1. Here the CDR3 reads CASSTPESGQLTSGNTIYF. The CDR3 coding sequence is TGTGCCAGTAGTACACCTGAATCGGGACAGTTAACTTCTGGAAACACCATATATTTT.